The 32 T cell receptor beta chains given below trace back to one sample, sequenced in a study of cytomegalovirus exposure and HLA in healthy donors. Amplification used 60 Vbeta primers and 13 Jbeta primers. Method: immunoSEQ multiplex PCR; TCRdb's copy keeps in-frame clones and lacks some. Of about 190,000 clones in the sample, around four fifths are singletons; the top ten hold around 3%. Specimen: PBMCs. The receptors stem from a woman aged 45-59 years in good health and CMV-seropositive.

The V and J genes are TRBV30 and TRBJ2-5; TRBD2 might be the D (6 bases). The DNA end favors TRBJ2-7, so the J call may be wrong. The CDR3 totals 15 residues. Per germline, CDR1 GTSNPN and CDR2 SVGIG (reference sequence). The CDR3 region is CAWTPTGLLASEQYF. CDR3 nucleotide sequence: TGTGCCTGGACCCCGACGGGACTCCTCGCCTCCGAGCAGTACTTC.

The CDR3 sequence is CSVVIRQGGSEQYF. The CDR3 DNA follows: TGCAGCGTTGTGATACGACAGGGGGGAAGCGAGCAGTACTTC. This chain connects TRBV29-1 to TRBJ2-7, with 9 bases identical to TRBD1. The germline V gene encodes CDR1 SQVTM and CDR2 ANQGSEA. V was pared by 4 bases and J by 6 bases, with 10 bases of the junction left unmatched. This CDR3 is built from 14 residues.

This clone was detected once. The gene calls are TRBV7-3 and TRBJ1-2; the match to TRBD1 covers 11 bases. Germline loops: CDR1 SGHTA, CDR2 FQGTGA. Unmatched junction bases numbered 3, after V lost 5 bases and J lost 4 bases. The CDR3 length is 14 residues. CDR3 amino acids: CASSRDRGGYGYTF. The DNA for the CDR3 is TGTGCCAGCAGCCGGGACAGGGGGGGCTATGGCTACACCTTC.

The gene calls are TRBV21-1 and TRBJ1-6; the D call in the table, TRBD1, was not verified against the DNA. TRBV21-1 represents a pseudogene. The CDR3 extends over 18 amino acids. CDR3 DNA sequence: TGTGCCAGCAGCAAAGTTATAGGGGAAGGGTCCTATAATTCACCCCTCCACTTT. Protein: CASSKVIGEGSYNSPLHF.

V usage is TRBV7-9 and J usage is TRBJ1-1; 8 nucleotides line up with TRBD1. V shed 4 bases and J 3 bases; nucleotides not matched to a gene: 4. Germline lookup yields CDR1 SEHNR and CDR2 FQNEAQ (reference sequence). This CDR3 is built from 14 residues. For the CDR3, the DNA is TGTGCCAGCAGCTCGGGACAGGACGACACTGAAGCTTTCTTT. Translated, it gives CASSSGQDDTEAFF. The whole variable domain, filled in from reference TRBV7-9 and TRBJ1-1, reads DTGVSQNPRHKITKRGQNVTFRCDPISEHNRLYWYRQTLGQGPEFLTYFQNEAQLEKSRLLSDRFSAERPKGSFSTLEIQRTEQGDSAMYLCASSSGQDDTEAFFGQGTRLTVV.

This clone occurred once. The CDR3 DNA reads as TGCGCCAGCAGCCCGACGTTAGCGGGGGGGCCGGTTGAGCAGTTCTTC. The encoded protein is CASSPTLAGGPVEQFF. The V call is TRBV5-1, the J call TRBJ2-1, with 11 bases matching TRBD2. The V and J ends lost 4 bases and 9 bases, in that order; junction bases with no gene match: 12. Germline V lookup: CDR1 SGHRS, CDR2 YFSETQ. The CDR3 extends over 16 amino acids.

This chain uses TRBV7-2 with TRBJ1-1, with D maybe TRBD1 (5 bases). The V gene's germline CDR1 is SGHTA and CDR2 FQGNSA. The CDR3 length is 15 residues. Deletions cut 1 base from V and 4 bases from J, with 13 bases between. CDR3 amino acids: CASSLDRGVGTEAFF. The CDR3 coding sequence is TGTGCCAGCAGCTTAGATCGGGGGGTAGGCACTGAAGCTTTCTTT.

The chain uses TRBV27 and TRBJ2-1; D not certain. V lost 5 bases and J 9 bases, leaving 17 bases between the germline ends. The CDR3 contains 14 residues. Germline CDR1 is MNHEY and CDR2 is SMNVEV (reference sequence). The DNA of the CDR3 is TGTGCCAGCAGTCCCGCCCCTAGAAATAGTGAGCAGTTCTTC. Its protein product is CASSPAPRNSEQFF.

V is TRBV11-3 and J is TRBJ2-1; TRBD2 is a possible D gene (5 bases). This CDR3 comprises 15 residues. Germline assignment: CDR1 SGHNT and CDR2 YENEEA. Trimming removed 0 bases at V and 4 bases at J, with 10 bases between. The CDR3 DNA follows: TGTGCCAGCAGCTTAGACGGGCTAGCTTACAATGAGCAGTTCTTC. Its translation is CASSLDGLAYNEQFF.

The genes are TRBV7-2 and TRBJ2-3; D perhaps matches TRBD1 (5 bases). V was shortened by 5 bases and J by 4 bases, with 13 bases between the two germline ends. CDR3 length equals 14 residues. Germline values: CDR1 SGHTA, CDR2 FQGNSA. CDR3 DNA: TGTGCCAGCAGCCTAAGGGGCCCCTCAGATACGCAGTATTTT. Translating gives CASSLRGPSDTQYF.

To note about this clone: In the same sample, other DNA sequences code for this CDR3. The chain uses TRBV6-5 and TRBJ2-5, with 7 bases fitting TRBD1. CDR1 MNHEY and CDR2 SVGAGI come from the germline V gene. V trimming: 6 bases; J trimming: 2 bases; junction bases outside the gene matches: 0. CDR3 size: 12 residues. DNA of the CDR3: TGTGCCAGCAGGGGACAGCAAGAGACCCAGTACTTC. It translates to CASRGQQETQYF.

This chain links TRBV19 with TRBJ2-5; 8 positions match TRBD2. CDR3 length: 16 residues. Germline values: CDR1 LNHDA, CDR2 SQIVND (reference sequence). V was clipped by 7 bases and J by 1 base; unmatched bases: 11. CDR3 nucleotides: TGTGCCAGTATGGGCTTAGGCGGGGGGCCCCAAGAGACCCAGTACTTC. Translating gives CASMGLGGGPQETQYF.

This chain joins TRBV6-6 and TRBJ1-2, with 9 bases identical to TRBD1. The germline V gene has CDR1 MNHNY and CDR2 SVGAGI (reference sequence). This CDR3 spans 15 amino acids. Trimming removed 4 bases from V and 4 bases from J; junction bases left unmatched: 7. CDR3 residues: CASSSGTGRGYGYTF. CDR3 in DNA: TGTGCCAGCAGTTCTGGGACAGGGAGGGGCTATGGCTACACCTTC.

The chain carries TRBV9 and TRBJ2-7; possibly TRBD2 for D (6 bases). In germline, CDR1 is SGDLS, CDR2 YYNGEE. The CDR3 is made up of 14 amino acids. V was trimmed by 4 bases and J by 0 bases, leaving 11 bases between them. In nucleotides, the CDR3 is TGTGCCAGCAGCCCGGAGGGCAGCTCCTACGAGCAGTACTTC. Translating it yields CASSPEGSSYEQYF.

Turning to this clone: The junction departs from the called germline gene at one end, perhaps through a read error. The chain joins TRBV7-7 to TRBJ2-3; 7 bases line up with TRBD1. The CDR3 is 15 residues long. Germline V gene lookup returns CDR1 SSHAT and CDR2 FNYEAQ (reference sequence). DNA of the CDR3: TGTGCTAGCAGCTCACGACAGGGTGGGACAGATACGCAGTATTTT. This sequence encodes CASSSRQGGTDTQYF.

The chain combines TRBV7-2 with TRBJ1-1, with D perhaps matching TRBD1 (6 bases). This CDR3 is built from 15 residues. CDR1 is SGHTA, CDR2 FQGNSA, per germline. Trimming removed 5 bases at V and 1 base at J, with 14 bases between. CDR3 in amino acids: CASSTGGTQNTEAFF. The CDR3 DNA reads TGTGCCAGCAGCACCGGTGGGACACAGAACACTGAAGCTTTCTTT.

DNA for the CDR3: TGTGCCAGCAGCTTGTCAGTCGCGGGGGAATACAATGAGCAGTTCTTC. This encodes CASSLSVAGEYNEQFF. The chain employs TRBV5-4 and TRBJ2-1, with TRBD2 matching 7 bases. CDR1 is SGHNT and CDR2 is YYREEE in the germline V gene (reference sequence). V lost 1 base and J lost 4; bases outside the gene matches: 8. CDR3 length: 16 residues.

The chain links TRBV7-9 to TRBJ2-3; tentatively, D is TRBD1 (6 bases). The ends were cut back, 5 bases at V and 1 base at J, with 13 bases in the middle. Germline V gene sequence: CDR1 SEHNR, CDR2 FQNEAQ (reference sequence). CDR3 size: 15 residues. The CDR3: CASSPTGLGTDTQYF. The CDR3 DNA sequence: TGTGCCAGCAGCCCTACAGGGTTGGGCACAGATACGCAGTATTTT.

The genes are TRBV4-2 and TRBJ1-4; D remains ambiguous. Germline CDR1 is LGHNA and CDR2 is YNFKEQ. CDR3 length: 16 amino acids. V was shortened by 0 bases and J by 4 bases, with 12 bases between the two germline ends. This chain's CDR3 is CASSQDTGSINEKLFF. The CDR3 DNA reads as TGTGCCAGCAGCCAAGATACGGGGTCGATTAATGAAAAACTGTTTTTT.

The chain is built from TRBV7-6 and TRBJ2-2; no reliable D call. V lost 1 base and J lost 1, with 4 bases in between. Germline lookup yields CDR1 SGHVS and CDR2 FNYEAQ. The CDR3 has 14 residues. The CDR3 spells CASSLGQNTGELFF. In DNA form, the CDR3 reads TGTGCCAGCAGCTTAGGGCAGAACACCGGGGAGCTGTTTTTT.

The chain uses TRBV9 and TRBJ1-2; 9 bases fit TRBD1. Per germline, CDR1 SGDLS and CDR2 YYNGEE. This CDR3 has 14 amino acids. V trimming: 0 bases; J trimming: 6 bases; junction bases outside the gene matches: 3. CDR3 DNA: TGTGCCAGCAGCGTAGAGGGACAGGGTAATGGCTACACCTTC. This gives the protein CASSVEGQGNGYTF.

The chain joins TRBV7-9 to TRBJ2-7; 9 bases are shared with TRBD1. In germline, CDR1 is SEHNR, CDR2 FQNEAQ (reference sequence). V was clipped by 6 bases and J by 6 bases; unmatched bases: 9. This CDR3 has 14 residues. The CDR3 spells CASSTGTGYGEQYF. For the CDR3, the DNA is TGTGCCAGCAGTACCGGGACAGGGTATGGCGAGCAGTACTTC.

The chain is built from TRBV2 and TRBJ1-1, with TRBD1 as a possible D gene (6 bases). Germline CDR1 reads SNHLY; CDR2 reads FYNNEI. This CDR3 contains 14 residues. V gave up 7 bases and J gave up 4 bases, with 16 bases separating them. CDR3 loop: CASTGNRVGTEAFF. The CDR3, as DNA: TGTGCCAGCACGGGAAACAGGGTGGGCACTGAAGCTTTCTTT.

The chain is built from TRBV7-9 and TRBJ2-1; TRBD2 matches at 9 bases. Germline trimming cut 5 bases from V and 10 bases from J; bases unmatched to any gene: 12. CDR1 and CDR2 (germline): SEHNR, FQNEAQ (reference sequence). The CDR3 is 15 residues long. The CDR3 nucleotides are TGTGCCAGCAGCCTACGGGTAGCGGGGGTTGGGGAGCAGTTCTTC. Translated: CASSLRVAGVGEQFF.

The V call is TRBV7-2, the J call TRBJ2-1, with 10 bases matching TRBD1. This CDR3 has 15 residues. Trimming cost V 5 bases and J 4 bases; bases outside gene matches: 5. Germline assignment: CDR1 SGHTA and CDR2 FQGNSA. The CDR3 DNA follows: TGTGCCAGCAGCGTGGGACAGGGGTTATACAATGAGCAGTTCTTC. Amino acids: CASSVGQGLYNEQFF.

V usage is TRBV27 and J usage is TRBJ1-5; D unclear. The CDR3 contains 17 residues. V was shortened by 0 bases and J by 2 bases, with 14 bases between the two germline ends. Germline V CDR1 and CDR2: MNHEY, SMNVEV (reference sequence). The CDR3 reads CASSLSFRGDGNQPQHF. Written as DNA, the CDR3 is TGTGCCAGCAGTTTATCGTTTCGGGGAGATGGCAATCAGCCCCAGCATTTT.

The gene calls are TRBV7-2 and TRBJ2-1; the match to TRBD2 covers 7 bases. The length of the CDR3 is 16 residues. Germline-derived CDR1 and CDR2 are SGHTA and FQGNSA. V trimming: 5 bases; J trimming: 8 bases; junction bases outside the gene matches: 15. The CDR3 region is CASSREIWRGSYEQFF. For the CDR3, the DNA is TGTGCCAGCAGCCGAGAAATTTGGCGGGGGAGCTATGAGCAGTTCTTC.

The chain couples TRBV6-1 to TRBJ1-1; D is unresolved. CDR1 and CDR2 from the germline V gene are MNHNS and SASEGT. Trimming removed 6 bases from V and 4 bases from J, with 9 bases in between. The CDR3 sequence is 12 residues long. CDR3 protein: CASSLPGTEAFF. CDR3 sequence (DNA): TGTGCCAGCAGCCTCCCGGGCACTGAAGCTTTCTTT.

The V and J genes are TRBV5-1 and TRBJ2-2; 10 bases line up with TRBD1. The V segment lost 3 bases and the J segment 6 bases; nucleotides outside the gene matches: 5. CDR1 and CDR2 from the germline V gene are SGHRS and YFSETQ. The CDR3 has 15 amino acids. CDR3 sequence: CASSSGTGVSGELFF. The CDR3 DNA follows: TGCGCCAGCAGCTCCGGGACAGGGGTTTCCGGGGAGCTGTTTTTT.

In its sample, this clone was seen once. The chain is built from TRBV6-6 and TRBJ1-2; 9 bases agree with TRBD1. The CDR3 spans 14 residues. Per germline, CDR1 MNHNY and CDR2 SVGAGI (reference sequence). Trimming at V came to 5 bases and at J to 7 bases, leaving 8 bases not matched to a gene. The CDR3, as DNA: TGTGCCAGCAGTCAGGGACAGGGAGTGGGTGGCTACACCTTC. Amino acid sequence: CASSQGQGVGGYTF.

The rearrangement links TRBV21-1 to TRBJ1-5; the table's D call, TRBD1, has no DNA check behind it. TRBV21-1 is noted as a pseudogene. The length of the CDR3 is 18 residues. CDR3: CASSKDRARMFSIQPQHF. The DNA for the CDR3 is TGTGCCAGCAGCAAGGACAGGGCTCGGATGTTTTCGATTCAGCCCCAGCATTTT.

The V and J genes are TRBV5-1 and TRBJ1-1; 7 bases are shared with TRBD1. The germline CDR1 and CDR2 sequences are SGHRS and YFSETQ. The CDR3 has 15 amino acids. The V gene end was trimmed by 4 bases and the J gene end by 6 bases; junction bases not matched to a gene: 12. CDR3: CASSPTKTGTAEAFF. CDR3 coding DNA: TGCGCCAGCAGCCCTACAAAGACCGGGACAGCTGAAGCTTTCTTT.